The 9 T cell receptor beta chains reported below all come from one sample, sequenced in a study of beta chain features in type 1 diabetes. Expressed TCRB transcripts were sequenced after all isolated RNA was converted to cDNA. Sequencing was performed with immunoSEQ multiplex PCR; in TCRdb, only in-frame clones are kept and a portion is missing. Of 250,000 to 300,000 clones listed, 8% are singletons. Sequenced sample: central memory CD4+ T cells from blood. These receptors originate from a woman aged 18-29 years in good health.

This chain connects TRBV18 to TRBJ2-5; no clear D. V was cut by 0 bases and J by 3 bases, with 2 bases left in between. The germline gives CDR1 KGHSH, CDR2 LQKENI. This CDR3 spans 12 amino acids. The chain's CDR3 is CASSPPEETQYF. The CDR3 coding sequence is TGTGCCAGCTCACCACCGGAAGAGACCCAGTACTTC.

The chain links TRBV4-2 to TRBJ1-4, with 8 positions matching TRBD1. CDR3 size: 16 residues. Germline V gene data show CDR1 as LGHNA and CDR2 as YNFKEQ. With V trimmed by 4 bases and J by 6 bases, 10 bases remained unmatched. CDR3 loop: CASSPRWTGWDEKLFF. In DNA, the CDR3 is TGTGCCAGCAGCCCGCGGTGGACAGGGTGGGATGAAAAACTGTTTTTT.

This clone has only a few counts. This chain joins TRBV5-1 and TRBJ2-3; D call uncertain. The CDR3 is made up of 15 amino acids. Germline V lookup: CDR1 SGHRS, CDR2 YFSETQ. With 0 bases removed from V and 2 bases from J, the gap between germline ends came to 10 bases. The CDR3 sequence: CASSLGLVPTDTQYF. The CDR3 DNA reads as TGCGCCAGCAGCTTGGGTTTAGTACCCACAGATACGCAGTATTTT.

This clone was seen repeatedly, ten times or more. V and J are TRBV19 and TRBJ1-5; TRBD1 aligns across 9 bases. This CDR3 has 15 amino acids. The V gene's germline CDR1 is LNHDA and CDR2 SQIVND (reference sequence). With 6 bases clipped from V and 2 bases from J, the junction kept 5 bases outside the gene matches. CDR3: CASSPDRGGNQPQHF. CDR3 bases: TGTGCCAGTAGCCCGGACAGGGGAGGCAATCAGCCCCAGCATTTT.

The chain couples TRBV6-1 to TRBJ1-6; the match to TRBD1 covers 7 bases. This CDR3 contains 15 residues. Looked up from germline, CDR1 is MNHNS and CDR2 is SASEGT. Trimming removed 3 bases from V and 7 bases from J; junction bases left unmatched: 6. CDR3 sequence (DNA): TGTGCCAGCAGTGACACAGGGGAGCGCAATTCACCCCTCCACTTT. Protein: CASSDTGERNSPLHF.

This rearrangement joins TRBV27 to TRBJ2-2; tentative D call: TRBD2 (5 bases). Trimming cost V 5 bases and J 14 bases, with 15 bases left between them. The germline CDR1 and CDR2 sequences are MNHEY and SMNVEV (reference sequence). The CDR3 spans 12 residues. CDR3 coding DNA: TGTGCCAGCAGTCCCCTGGCCGCGGGCCTGTTTTTT. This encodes CASSPLAAGLFF.

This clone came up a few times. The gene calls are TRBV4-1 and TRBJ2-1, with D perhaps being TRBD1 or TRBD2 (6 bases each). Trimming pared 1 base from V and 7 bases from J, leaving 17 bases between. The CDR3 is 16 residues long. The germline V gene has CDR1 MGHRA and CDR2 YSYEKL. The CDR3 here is CASSQGPRGRSNEQFF. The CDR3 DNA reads TGCGCCAGCAGCCAAGGGCCCCGGGGGCGAAGTAATGAGCAGTTCTTC.

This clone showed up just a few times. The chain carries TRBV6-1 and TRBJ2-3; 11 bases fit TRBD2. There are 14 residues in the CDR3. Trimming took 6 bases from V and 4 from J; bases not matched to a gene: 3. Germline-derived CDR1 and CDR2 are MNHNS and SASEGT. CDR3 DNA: TGTGCCAGCAGGACGGGACTAGCGGCAGATACGCAGTATTTT. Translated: CASRTGLAADTQYF.

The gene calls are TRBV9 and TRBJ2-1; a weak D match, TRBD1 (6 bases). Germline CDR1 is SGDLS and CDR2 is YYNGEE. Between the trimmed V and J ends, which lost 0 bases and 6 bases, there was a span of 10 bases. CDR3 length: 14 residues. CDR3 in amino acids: CASSVVAGVNEQFF. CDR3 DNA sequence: TGTGCCAGCAGCGTAGTGGCAGGGGTCAATGAGCAGTTCTTC.